The rows below give T cell receptor beta chains drawn from one sample of a study of regulatory T cells in long-lasting Graves disease. MiXCR, applied by TCRdb to the multiplex PCR reads, yields one record per CDR3 protein. This repertoire shows 400,000 to 500,000 distinct CDR3 sequences, roughly a fifth found once; its top ten account for 6.5% to 9%. Sequencing was performed on peripheral blood mononuclear cells (PBMCs), taken when the disease was refractory, from a patient treated with antithyroid drugs. The source of these receptors is a female donor with Graves disease. Each CDR3 is given with its conserved first and last residue. The D gene is left open where the match is weak. Clone size is not always given. Where it is, it says once, few, many or a class for expanded clones.

j_call: TRBJ2-7
clone_size: .
v_call: TRBV24-1
d_call: .
cdr3_aa: CATSDPFYEQYF
cdr3_nt: TGTGCCACCAGTGACCCCTTCTACGAGCAGTACTTC

j_call: TRBJ1-5
clone_size: .
v_call: TRBV12-5
d_call: .
cdr3_aa: CASGLAGSWGNQPQHF
cdr3_nt: TGTGCTAGTGGTTTGGCAGGGTCATGGGGCAATCAGCCCCAGCATTTT

j_call: TRBJ2-7
clone_size: .
v_call: TRBV20-1
d_call: .
cdr3_aa: CSARAGDSPFYEQYF
cdr3_nt: TGCAGTGCTAGAGCCGGGGACTCTCCCTTTTACGAGCAGTACTTC

j_call: TRBJ1-3
clone_size: few
v_call: TRBV5-6
d_call: TRBD1
cdr3_aa: CASSSPRTGGNTIYF
cdr3_nt: TGTGCCAGCAGCTCCCCTCGGACAGGTGGAAACACCATATATTTT

j_call: TRBJ1-1
clone_size: few
v_call: TRBV18
d_call: TRBD1
cdr3_aa: CASSPRDSRNTEAFF
cdr3_nt: TGTGCCAGCTCACCTCGGGACAGCCGGAACACTGAAGCTTTCTTT

j_call: TRBJ2-2
clone_size: few
v_call: TRBV6-1
d_call: TRBD2
cdr3_aa: CASSAGGAYTGELFF
cdr3_nt: TGTGCCAGCAGCGCGGGGGGGGCATATACCGGGGAGCTGTTTTTT

j_call: TRBJ2-4
clone_size: .
v_call: TRBV20-1
d_call: .
cdr3_aa: CSAPRGRDPVWGTQYF
cdr3_nt: TGCAGTGCCCCGAGAGGAAGGGACCCCGTGTGGGGAACTCAGTACTTC

j_call: TRBJ2-5
clone_size: many
v_call: TRBV7-3
d_call: TRBD1
cdr3_aa: CASIETNRGQKTQYF
cdr3_nt: TGTGCCAGCATCGAAACGAACAGGGGTCAAAAGACCCAGTACTTC

j_call: TRBJ2-7
clone_size: .
v_call: TRBV5-4
d_call: TRBD2
cdr3_aa: CASSLAEREREVVYEQYF
cdr3_nt: TGTGCCAGCAGCTTGGCCGAGCGGGAGAGGGAAGTAGTCTACGAGCAGTACTTC

j_call: TRBJ1-6
clone_size: many
v_call: TRBV12-3/TRBV12-4
d_call: .
cdr3_aa: CASSLSLALGSMNSPLHF
cdr3_nt: TGTGCCAGCAGCCTATCCCTAGCGTTGGGGAGTATGAATTCACCCCTCCACTTT

j_call: TRBJ2-7
clone_size: many
v_call: TRBV28
d_call: .
cdr3_aa: CASSLGRGGSYEQYF
cdr3_nt: TGTGCCAGCAGCTTAGGGCGAGGGGGCTCCTACGAGCAGTACTTC

j_call: TRBJ1-1
clone_size: many
v_call: TRBV2
d_call: .
cdr3_aa: CASSETGHRAEAFF
cdr3_nt: TGTGCCAGCAGTGAGACGGGACATAGAGCTGAAGCTTTCTTT

j_call: TRBJ2-7
clone_size: few
v_call: TRBV7-2
d_call: .
cdr3_aa: CASSSSRASYEQYF
cdr3_nt: TGTGCCAGCAGCTCCTCCCGGGCTTCCTACGAGCAGTACTTC

j_call: TRBJ1-4
clone_size: .
v_call: TRBV9
d_call: .
cdr3_aa: CASSVEAGATNEKLFF
cdr3_nt: TGTGCCAGCAGCGTAGAGGCGGGTGCAACTAATGAAAAACTGTTTTTT

j_call: TRBJ2-7
clone_size: many
v_call: TRBV6-1
d_call: .
cdr3_aa: CASSLGQGPNYEQYF
cdr3_nt: TGTGCCAGCAGTCTTGGCCAGGGACCCAACTACGAGCAGTACTTC

j_call: TRBJ1-6
clone_size: .
v_call: TRBV7-2
d_call: .
cdr3_aa: CASSLMRGLANSPLHF
cdr3_nt: TGTGCCAGCAGCTTAATGCGGGGGCTAGCAAATTCACCCCTCCACTTT

j_call: TRBJ1-4
clone_size: many
v_call: TRBV12-3/TRBV12-4
d_call: .
cdr3_aa: CASSSSHATNEKLFF
cdr3_nt: TGTGCCAGCAGTTCATCACACGCAACTAATGAAAAACTGTTTTTT

j_call: TRBJ2-5
clone_size: .
v_call: TRBV3-1
d_call: .
cdr3_aa: CASSQEGKETQYF
cdr3_nt: TGTGCCAGCAGCCAAGAGGGTAAAGAGACCCAGTACTTC

j_call: TRBJ1-4
clone_size: many
v_call: TRBV27
d_call: TRBD1
cdr3_aa: CASRSQGVYKLFF
cdr3_nt: TGTGCCAGCAGATCGCAGGGGGTGTACAAACTGTTTTTT

j_call: TRBJ1-1
clone_size: .
v_call: TRBV3-1
d_call: .
cdr3_aa: CASSQGGGGEGTEAFF
cdr3_nt: TGTGCCAGCAGCCAAGGGGGGGGCGGAGAGGGGACTGAAGCTTTCTTT

j_call: TRBJ2-5
clone_size: many
v_call: TRBV24-1
d_call: TRBD1
cdr3_aa: CATSDSTGVETQYF
cdr3_nt: TGTGCCACCAGTGATTCCACAGGGGTTGAGACCCAGTACTTC

j_call: TRBJ2-1
clone_size: .
v_call: TRBV28
d_call: .
cdr3_aa: CASSLQGQRYNEQFF
cdr3_nt: TGTGCCAGCAGTTTACAAGGACAGCGATACAATGAGCAGTTCTTC

j_call: TRBJ2-7
clone_size: once
v_call: TRBV7-2
d_call: .
cdr3_aa: CASSLMAATYEQYF
cdr3_nt: TGTGCCAGCAGCTTAATGGCCGCTACCTACGAGCAGTACTTC

j_call: TRBJ2-5
clone_size: many
v_call: TRBV7-6
d_call: TRBD2
cdr3_aa: CASSFLAGGLQETQYF
cdr3_nt: TGTGCCAGCAGCTTCCTAGCGGGGGGTTTACAAGAGACCCAGTACTTC

j_call: TRBJ1-5
clone_size: .
v_call: TRBV6-1
d_call: .
cdr3_aa: CASRRYSNQPQHF
cdr3_nt: TGTGCCAGCAGACGTTATAGCAATCAGCCCCAGCATTTT

j_call: TRBJ2-3
clone_size: .
v_call: TRBV7-2
d_call: .
cdr3_aa: CASSHREIRTDTQYF
cdr3_nt: TGTGCCAGCAGCCACAGGGAGATCCGGACAGATACGCAGTATTTT

j_call: TRBJ2-5
clone_size: many
v_call: TRBV27
d_call: .
cdr3_aa: CASSLAGSRETQYF
cdr3_nt: TGTGCCAGCAGTTTGGCGGGTAGCCGAGAGACCCAGTACTTC

j_call: TRBJ2-2
clone_size: .
v_call: TRBV20-1
d_call: TRBD1
cdr3_aa: CSAREDRHSELFF
cdr3_nt: TGCAGTGCTAGAGAGGACAGGCACTCGGAGCTGTTTTTT

j_call: TRBJ2-7
clone_size: .
v_call: TRBV7-8
d_call: .
cdr3_aa: CASSLRSAYEQYF
cdr3_nt: TGTGCCAGCAGCTTACGCTCCGCCTACGAGCAGTACTTC

j_call: TRBJ1-6
clone_size: few
v_call: TRBV5-1
d_call: .
cdr3_aa: CASSPGGGASPLHF
cdr3_nt: TGCGCCAGCAGCCCCGGGGGGGGGGCTTCACCCCTCCACTTT

j_call: TRBJ1-2
clone_size: few
v_call: TRBV9
d_call: TRBD1
cdr3_aa: CASSVGTGGGYGYTF
cdr3_nt: TGTGCCAGCAGCGTAGGGACAGGGGGCGGCTATGGCTACACCTTC

j_call: TRBJ1-4
clone_size: many
v_call: TRBV2
d_call: .
cdr3_aa: CASSEFPGANEKLFF
cdr3_nt: TGTGCCAGCAGTGAATTCCCAGGAGCTAATGAAAAACTGTTTTTT

j_call: TRBJ2-5
clone_size: few
v_call: TRBV7-9
d_call: .
cdr3_aa: CASSTPLDGKETQYF
cdr3_nt: TGTGCCAGCAGCACCCCCTTGGACGGAAAAGAGACCCAGTACTTC

j_call: TRBJ1-6
clone_size: many
v_call: TRBV28
d_call: .
cdr3_aa: CASSETRDSPLHF
cdr3_nt: TGTGCCAGCAGCGAGACACGAGATTCACCCCTCCACTTT

j_call: TRBJ1-1
clone_size: .
v_call: TRBV20-1
d_call: .
cdr3_aa: CSAATVENTEAFF
cdr3_nt: TGCAGTGCTGCGACAGTAGAGAACACTGAAGCTTTCTTT

j_call: TRBJ1-2
clone_size: many
v_call: TRBV19
d_call: .
cdr3_aa: CASSSRGNYGYTF
cdr3_nt: TGTGCCAGCAGTTCCAGGGGTAACTATGGCTACACCTTC

j_call: TRBJ1-5
clone_size: many
v_call: TRBV15
d_call: TRBD1
cdr3_aa: CATSSAGGQPQHF
cdr3_nt: TGTGCCACCAGCAGCGCAGGGGGTCAGCCCCAGCATTTT

j_call: TRBJ2-4
clone_size: few
v_call: TRBV4-2
d_call: .
cdr3_aa: CASSQDTGLRGRVAKNIQYF
cdr3_nt: TGTGCCAGCAGCCAAGATACGGGTCTGAGGGGCAGGGTAGCCAAAAACATTCAGTACTTC

j_call: TRBJ2-2
clone_size: many
v_call: TRBV7-3
d_call: .
cdr3_aa: CASSLSIAGELFF
cdr3_nt: TGTGCCAGCAGCTTAAGTATTGCCGGGGAGCTGTTTTTT

j_call: TRBJ1-2
clone_size: few
v_call: TRBV5-4
d_call: .
cdr3_aa: CASSLRQDYFYGYTF
cdr3_nt: TGTGCCAGCAGCCTCAGACAGGACTACTTCTATGGCTACACCTTC

j_call: TRBJ1-1
clone_size: .
v_call: TRBV30
d_call: .
cdr3_aa: CAWIPGHMNTEAFF
cdr3_nt: TGTGCCTGGATTCCCGGACACATGAACACTGAAGCTTTCTTT

j_call: TRBJ1-1
clone_size: many
v_call: TRBV28
d_call: TRBD1
cdr3_aa: CASYPGTGNTEAFF
cdr3_nt: TGTGCCAGTTACCCCGGGACAGGGAACACTGAAGCTTTCTTT

j_call: TRBJ1-3
clone_size: .
v_call: TRBV19
d_call: .
cdr3_aa: CASRRSHSTDGNTIYF
cdr3_nt: TGTGCCAGTAGACGCTCCCATTCGACAGATGGAAACACCATATATTTT

j_call: TRBJ2-2
clone_size: few
v_call: TRBV12-3/TRBV12-4
d_call: .
cdr3_aa: CASSPRTAGTGELFF
cdr3_nt: TGTGCCAGCAGTCCTCGGACAGCGGGCACCGGGGAGCTGTTTTTT

j_call: TRBJ1-4
clone_size: many
v_call: TRBV7-2
d_call: .
cdr3_aa: CASSLRVVDEKLFF
cdr3_nt: TGTGCCAGCAGCTTACGAGTGGTAGATGAAAAACTGTTTTTT

j_call: TRBJ2-7
clone_size: .
v_call: TRBV20-1
d_call: TRBD2
cdr3_aa: CSARESGRAYEQYF
cdr3_nt: TGCAGTGCTAGAGAGAGCGGGAGGGCTTACGAGCAGTACTTC

j_call: TRBJ2-5
clone_size: many
v_call: TRBV3-1
d_call: TRBD2
cdr3_aa: CASTQRGVGETQYF
cdr3_nt: TGTGCCAGCACCCAGCGGGGGGTCGGAGAGACCCAGTACTTC

j_call: TRBJ1-3
clone_size: .
v_call: TRBV28
d_call: .
cdr3_aa: CASSSRTFGNTIYF
cdr3_nt: TGTGCCAGCAGTTCAAGAACCTTTGGAAACACCATATATTTT

j_call: TRBJ1-4
clone_size: few
v_call: TRBV5-1
d_call: TRBD1
cdr3_aa: CASSFQGQGDATNEKLFF
cdr3_nt: TGCGCCAGCAGCTTCCAGGGACAGGGGGACGCAACTAATGAAAAACTGTTTTTT

j_call: TRBJ2-7
clone_size: many
v_call: TRBV2
d_call: TRBD2
cdr3_aa: CASSPSGGAPYEQYF
cdr3_nt: TGTGCCAGCAGTCCTAGCGGGGGGGCCCCCTACGAGCAGTACTTC